The entry below describes one T cell receptor beta chain. As yet, its antigen is unknown. CD45RO-CCR7+CD27+CD95- cells counted as naive CD8+ T cells. The record originates from a study of CXCR3-negative and CXCR3-positive naive CD8 T cells. General observations from the study: Comparably high diversity marked both naive subsets, whereas memory CD8+ cells had much lower diversity.

CDR3 size: 14 residues. Germline values: CDR1 MRHNA, CDR2 SNTAGT. Through 5' RACE with UMI labels, the TRB cDNA libraries were prepared. TCRdb reprocessed the 5' RACE reads; each CDR3 protein has one entry and no DNA is given. This table holds some 39,000 distinct CDR3 sequences. The chain employs TRBV6-4 and TRBJ2-1; TCRdb designates TRBD2, a call that cannot be tested without DNA. The sequenced sample was naive CXCR3- CD8+ T cells from blood. Subset described: CD45RO-CCR7+CD27+CD95- naive CD8+ T cells lacking CXCR3 (TNR3-). The receptor comes from a human donor in good health. Some clones in this sample may be carry-over from other donors' samples. The CDR3 sequence is CASSEAGGYNEQFF.